The next 28 T cell receptor beta chains were all read from a single sample in a study of identifying expanded T cells in peripheral blood. TCRdb keeps only in-frame clones here, not all; method: immunoSEQ multiplex PCR. The table has 75,000 to 100,000 clones, approximately 91% seen once; the top ten hold 2.8%. Input material: blood. The receptors originated from a person aged 18 to 70 in good health.

J is TRBJ1-4 and V is TRBV29-1; D ambiguous. The CDR3 is 13 residues long. The V end was cut by 4 bases, the J end by 3 bases, with 9 bases between. Germline CDR1 SQVTM, CDR2 ANQGSEA. CDR3 loop: CSVGTPPNEKLFF. The CDR3 DNA reads TGCAGCGTTGGGACCCCTCCTAATGAAAAACTGTTTTTT.

This chain links TRBV11-1 with TRBJ2-3; 9 bases line up with TRBD1. The CDR3 contains 16 residues. Germline V gives CDR1 SGHAT, CDR2 FQDESV (reference sequence). V gave up 4 bases and J gave up 4 bases; unmatched junction bases: 9. CDR3 DNA sequence: TGTGCCAGCAGCTACCGGGGGACAGGGCCAGCAGATACGCAGTATTTT. Amino acid sequence: CASSYRGTGPADTQYF.

The J gene is TRBJ2-3, the V gene TRBV29-1; D tentatively reads TRBD1 or TRBD2 (7 bases each). The CDR3 runs 15 residues. Trimming removed 0 bases at V and 5 bases at J, with 15 bases between. From germline, CDR1 is SQVTM and CDR2 ANQGSEA. CDR3 DNA: TGCAGCGTTGAAGATCAGGGGGGGCTGAGAGATACGCAGTATTTT. Encoded protein: CSVEDQGGLRDTQYF.

This sequence joins TRBV6-1 and TRBJ2-4; no clear D. CDR1 and CDR2 (germline): MNHNS, SASEGT. Trimming removed 1 base at V and 0 bases at J, with 7 bases between. The CDR3 has 15 amino acids. The CDR3, as DNA: TGTGCCAGCAGTGAAGGATATCTAGCCAAAAACATTCAGTACTTC. It yields the protein CASSEGYLAKNIQYF.

The count of this clone is one. The CDR3 nucleotides are TGTGCCAGCAGCTTAGACAGATACAATGAGCAGTTCTTC. Encoded protein: CASSLDRYNEQFF. The V call is TRBV7-9, the J call TRBJ2-1; D unclear. Germline CDR1 and CDR2: SEHNR and FQNEAQ (reference sequence). This CDR3 is built from 13 residues. The germline V and J ends were trimmed by 1 base and 4 bases, with 5 bases remaining between them.

The chain joins TRBV4-3 to TRBJ1-2; unclear D gene. The CDR3 spans 14 residues. Germline V gene sequence: CDR1 LGHNA, CDR2 YSLEER. The germline V and J ends were trimmed by 1 base and 2 bases, with 8 bases remaining between them. CDR3 nucleotide sequence: TGCGCCAGCAGCCAAGTGGTTGACAACTATGGCTACACCTTC. Translated, it gives CASSQVVDNYGYTF.

The V and J genes are TRBV4-3 and TRBJ1-1; D ambiguous. The CDR3 loop spans 16 amino acids. Between the trimmed V and J ends, which lost 2 bases and 5 bases, there was a span of 18 bases. Germline V CDR1 and CDR2: LGHNA, YSLEER. DNA of the CDR3: TGCGCCAGCAGCCAACTTGTGCCGATTGGTGATACTGAAGCTTTCTTT. This codes for CASSQLVPIGDTEAFF.

V and J are TRBV28 and TRBJ2-1; D gene unclear. Germline V lookup: CDR1 MDHEN, CDR2 SYDVKM. Trimming left V 10 bases short and J 10 bases short, with 17 bases between. This CDR3 region has 12 residues. The CDR3 protein is CATASGLREQFF. The CDR3 DNA follows: TGTGCCACCGCTTCCGGTCTCAGGGAGCAGTTCTTC.

V usage is TRBV7-2 and J usage is TRBJ2-7; 9 nucleotides line up with TRBD1. Germline CDR1 and CDR2: SGHTA and FQGNSA. After removal of 6 bases from V and 3 bases from J, the junction contained 3 bases not matched to a gene. This CDR3 is 13 amino acids long. The CDR3 nucleotides are TGTGCCAGCAGGGGGACAGGGTTCTACGAGCAGTACTTC. Translated, it gives CASRGTGFYEQYF.

This clone was counted once. The chain combines TRBV6-6 with TRBJ1-3; the match to TRBD1 covers 10 bases. Trimming removed 2 bases from V and 8 bases from J; junction bases left unmatched: 6. The CDR3 covers 15 residues. The germline V gene encodes CDR1 MNHNY and CDR2 SVGAGI (reference sequence). CDR3 nucleotide sequence: TGTGCCAGCAGTTACCTTGGACAGGGGGGAGACACCATATATTTT. Its translation is CASSYLGQGGDTIYF.

In this sample, this clone turned up once. V and J are TRBV9 and TRBJ2-5, with 7 bases identical to TRBD2. Germline CDR1 and CDR2: SGDLS and YYNGEE. This CDR3 region has 18 residues. Trimming took 0 bases from V and 0 from J; bases not matched to a gene: 11. The CDR3 bases are TGTGCCAGCAGCGTAGAAGCGCGGGGGACCATTAACCAAGAGACCCAGTACTTC. Amino acid sequence: CASSVEARGTINQETQYF.

This rearrangement joins TRBV12-5 to TRBJ2-7; 7 nucleotides align to TRBD1. The CDR3 is made up of 15 amino acids. After removal of 10 bases from V and 1 base from J, the junction contained 13 bases not matched to a gene. Germline V lookup: CDR1 LGHNT, CDR2 FRNRAP. The CDR3 region is CATASGTAVSYEQYF. The CDR3 nucleotides are TGTGCTACAGCCTCCGGGACAGCAGTTTCCTACGAGCAGTACTTC.

V gene TRBV27 combines with J gene TRBJ2-5; 15 nucleotides line up with TRBD2. CDR3 length: 18 amino acids. Germline V gene sequence: CDR1 MNHEY, CDR2 SMNVEV (reference sequence). V shed 0 bases, J shed 2 bases, and the junction held 4 bases outside the gene matches. DNA for the CDR3: TGTGCCAGCAGTTTATCACCCGGGACTAGCGGGGGGCAAGAGACCCAGTACTTC. It yields the protein CASSLSPGTSGGQETQYF.

The V and J genes are TRBV18 and TRBJ2-1; TRBD2 might be the D (6 bases). The ends were cut back, 2 bases at V and 8 bases at J, with 13 bases in the middle. Germline V gene lookup returns CDR1 KGHSH and CDR2 LQKENI. The length of the CDR3 is 14 residues. CDR3 sequence reads: CASSPSAGSDEQFF. The CDR3 DNA reads TGTGCCAGCTCACCATCGGCGGGATCGGATGAGCAGTTCTTC.

This clone was seen only a few times. The chain has TRBV15 and TRBJ2-7; D assignment may be TRBD1 or TRBD2 (5 bases each). Germline CDR1 and CDR2: LNHNV and YYDKDF (reference sequence). Deletions cut 3 bases from V and 6 bases from J, with 12 bases between. This CDR3 is 13 amino acids long. The DNA of the CDR3 is TGTGCCACCAGCAGGGACTTGGGGGTCGAGCAGTACTTC. Translation gives CATSRDLGVEQYF.

This CDR3 reads CASGTGESPGELFF. The DNA for the CDR3 is TGCGCCAGCGGGACAGGGGAATCCCCCGGGGAGCTGTTTTTT. The chain has TRBV5-1 and TRBJ2-2, with 10 bases matching TRBD1. The germline gives CDR1 SGHRS, CDR2 YFSETQ. This CDR3 comprises 14 residues. The trim removed 7 bases at V and 6 bases at J, leaving 6 bases unmatched.

The V gene is TRBV29-1, the J gene TRBJ1-1, with D possibly TRBD1 on 5 matching bases. The V gene's germline CDR1 is SQVTM and CDR2 ANQGSEA. This CDR3 comprises 12 residues. Trimming took off 7 bases at V and 3 bases at J, with 12 bases between the two ends. CDR3 bases: TGCAGCGGGGGGACGGGAGACACTGAAGCTTTCTTT. It specifies CSGGTGDTEAFF.

The chain links TRBV5-6 to TRBJ2-7; 12 positions match TRBD1. CDR3 length: 17 residues. Per germline, CDR1 SGHDT and CDR2 YYEEEE. V lost 4 bases to trimming and J lost 0 bases; unmatched junction nucleotides: 8. CDR3 loop: CASSKGQGAIFSYEQYF. In DNA form, the CDR3 reads TGTGCCAGCAGCAAGGGACAGGGGGCTATTTTCTCCTACGAGCAGTACTTC.

The chain carries TRBV7-8 and TRBJ2-1; 8 bases match TRBD2. The ends lost 4 bases at V and 11 bases at J; junction bases unmatched: 10. From germline, CDR1 is SGHVS and CDR2 FQNEAQ. This CDR3 contains 14 residues. CDR3 residues: CASSSGGGRMKQFF. The CDR3 nucleotides read TGTGCCAGCAGCTCGGGAGGGGGGCGAATGAAGCAGTTCTTC.

V gene TRBV29-1 combines with J gene TRBJ2-3; D perhaps matches TRBD1 (5 bases). The V and J ends lost 7 bases and 4 bases respectively, with 18 bases between them. The V gene's germline CDR1 is SQVTM and CDR2 ANQGSEA. This CDR3 is built from 14 residues. CDR3 in DNA: TGCAGCGCGCAAGCCTTAGGGGCCGCAGATACGCAGTATTTT. This gives the protein CSAQALGAADTQYF.

The chain couples TRBV6-1 to TRBJ1-1, with D uncertain. CDR3 length: 13 amino acids. Trimming took off 7 bases at V and 0 bases at J, with 9 bases between the two ends. Germline-derived CDR1 and CDR2 are MNHNS and SASEGT. The CDR3 is CASTATLNTEAFF. CDR3 in DNA: TGTGCCAGCACTGCCACTTTGAACACTGAAGCTTTCTTT.

This clone was counted a few times. CDR3 loop: CSVVGRGSFGYTF. CDR3 nucleotide sequence: TGCAGCGTTGTGGGCAGGGGGTCGTTTGGCTACACCTTC. The chain is built from TRBV29-1 and TRBJ1-2, with 7 nucleotides matching TRBD1. Germline assignment: CDR1 SQVTM and CDR2 ANQGSEA. The CDR3 length is 13 residues. The J segment lost 7 bases and the V segment lost 4 bases, leaving 9 bases of the junction unmatched.

The chain carries TRBV28 and TRBJ1-1; D gene unclear. Trimming took off 7 bases at V and 5 bases at J, with 17 bases between the two ends. CDR3 length: 14 residues. Germline assignment: CDR1 MDHEN and CDR2 SYDVKM. The CDR3 loop reads CASTLIRVGTEAFF. DNA of the CDR3: TGTGCCAGCACCCTTATAAGGGTCGGTACTGAAGCTTTCTTT.

This clone was seen more than once but under ten times. The rearrangement joins TRBV7-9 to TRBJ2-7; a possible D gene is TRBD2 (5 bases). The CDR3 contains 12 residues. V lost 4 bases to trimming and J lost 4 bases, with 8 bases between them. Per germline, CDR1 SEHNR and CDR2 FQNEAQ (reference sequence). The CDR3 bases are TGTGCCAGCAGCTGGACTTCATACGAGCAGTACTTC. Translated, it gives CASSWTSYEQYF. Using reference TRBV7-9 and TRBJ2-7 for the parts outside the CDR3, the full variable domain is DTGVSQNPRHKITKRGQNVTFRCDPISEHNRLYWYRQTLGQGPEFLTYFQNEAQLEKSRLLSDRFSAERPKGSFSTLEIQRTEQGDSAMYLCASSWTSYEQYFGPGTRLTVT.

The chain combines TRBV11-2 with TRBJ1-2; tentatively, D is TRBD1 (5 bases). The CDR3 spans 17 residues. V was trimmed by 3 bases and J by 1 base, leaving 18 bases between them. The V gene's germline CDR1 is SGHAT and CDR2 FQNNGV. The CDR3 nucleotides are TGTGCCAGCAGCTTCGCGAGGGGACTAACTTTTAACTATGGCTACACCTTC. This encodes CASSFARGLTFNYGYTF.

The rearrangement links TRBV5-4 to TRBJ1-4; D may be TRBD1 (5 bases). The CDR3 contains 16 residues. V lost 4 bases, J lost 8 bases, and 21 bases lay in between. Looked up from germline, CDR1 is SGHNT and CDR2 is YYREEE (reference sequence). The CDR3 loop reads CASSQNLGTGLEKLFF. As DNA, the CDR3 is TGTGCCAGCAGCCAAAACTTAGGGACGGGTTTGGAAAAACTGTTTTTT.

The genes are TRBV7-2 and TRBJ2-7; D may be TRBD2 (5 bases). Trimming took 5 bases from V and 3 from J, leaving 11 bases between them. CDR1 SGHTA and CDR2 FQGNSA come from the germline V gene. CDR3 length: 13 residues. CDR3 residues: CASSPGGGYEQYF. The CDR3 coding sequence is TGTGCCAGCAGCCCCGGAGGTGGCTACGAGCAGTACTTC.

The chain joins TRBV5-6 to TRBJ2-3; a weak D match, TRBD2 (6 bases). The CDR3 consists of 14 residues. Germline assignment: CDR1 SGHDT and CDR2 YYEEEE. The V end was cut by 3 bases, the J end by 5 bases, with 13 bases between. The CDR3 reads CASSSGERGDTQYF. DNA for the CDR3: TGTGCCAGCAGCTCGGGGGAGAGAGGAGATACGCAGTATTTT. Together with reference TRBV5-6 and TRBJ2-3, the CDR3 gives the full variable domain: DAGVTQSPTHLIKTRGQQVTLRCSPKSGHDTVSWYQQALGQGPQFIFQYYEEEERQRGNFPDRFSGHQFPNYSSELNVNALLLGDSALYLCASSSGERGDTQYFGPGTRLTVL.